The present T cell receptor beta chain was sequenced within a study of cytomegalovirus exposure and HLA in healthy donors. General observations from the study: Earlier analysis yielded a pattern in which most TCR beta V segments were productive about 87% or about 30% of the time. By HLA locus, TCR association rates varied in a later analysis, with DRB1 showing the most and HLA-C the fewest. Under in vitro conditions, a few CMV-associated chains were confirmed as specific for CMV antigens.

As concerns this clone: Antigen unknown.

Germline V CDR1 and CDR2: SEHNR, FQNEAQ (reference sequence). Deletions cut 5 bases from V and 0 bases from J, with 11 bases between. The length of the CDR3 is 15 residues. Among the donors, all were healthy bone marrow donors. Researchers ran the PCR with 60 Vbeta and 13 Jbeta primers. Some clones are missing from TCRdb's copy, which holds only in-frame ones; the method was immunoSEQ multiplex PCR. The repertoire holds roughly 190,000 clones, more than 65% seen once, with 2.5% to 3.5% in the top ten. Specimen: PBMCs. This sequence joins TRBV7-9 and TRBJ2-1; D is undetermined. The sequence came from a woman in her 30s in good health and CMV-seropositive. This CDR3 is CASSPLAGSYNEQFF. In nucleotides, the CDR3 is TGTGCCAGCAGCCCCTTGGCTGGCTCCTACAATGAGCAGTTCTTC. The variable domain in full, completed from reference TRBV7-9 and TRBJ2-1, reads DTGVSQNPRHKITKRGQNVTFRCDPISEHNRLYWYRQTLGQGPEFLTYFQNEAQLEKSRLLSDRFSAERPKGSFSTLEIQRTEQGDSAMYLCASSPLAGSYNEQFFGPGTRLTVL.